The 29 T cell receptor beta chains in this list originate from one sample, sequenced in a study of graft-versus-host responses after intestinal transplantation. Generated by immunoSEQ multiplex PCR, the TCRdb table keeps only in-frame clones and is missing some. The table records about 57,000 clones, 70% to 90% of them present only once. The source material was PBMCs, sampled 26 days after transplant. These receptors originate from a human patient who received an intestinal transplant, so some T cells may come from the graft donor.

This chain links TRBV2 with TRBJ1-5, with TRBD1 matching 9 bases. The CDR3 is 14 residues long. The junction had 1 base not matched to a gene; V was cut back by 5 bases and J by 2 bases. Germline-derived CDR1 and CDR2 are SNHLY and FYNNEI. CDR3 bases: TGTGCCAGCAGTACAGGGGGCGGCAATCAGCCCCAGCATTTT. It translates to CASSTGGGNQPQHF.

V gene TRBV28 combines with J gene TRBJ2-1; TRBD2 aligns across 7 bases. Trimming took 3 bases from V and 7 from J; bases not matched to a gene: 6. This CDR3 contains 14 residues. Germline lookup yields CDR1 MDHEN and CDR2 SYDVKM. The CDR3 bases are TGTGCCAGCAGTTTGCGGGAGCATGTAAATGAGCAGTTCTTC. Translation: CASSLREHVNEQFF.

The gene calls are TRBV27 and TRBJ2-7, with 7 bases identical to TRBD2. The CDR3 length is 18 residues. In germline, CDR1 is MNHEY, CDR2 SMNVEV (reference sequence). The trim removed 3 bases at V and 6 bases at J, leaving 20 bases unmatched. The CDR3 bases are TGTGCCAGCAGTTTCCCCGGGTCACACAGCGGGAAAGGTGGCGAGCAGTACTTC. This encodes CASSFPGSHSGKGGEQYF.

This chain links TRBV4-1 with TRBJ2-1; weak D call: TRBD2 (6 bases). Trimming stripped 3 bases from V and 1 base from J, with 7 bases between. The CDR3 is 14 residues long. From germline, CDR1 is MGHRA and CDR2 YSYEKL. In nucleotides, the CDR3 is TGCGCCAGCAGCCAGGGACTTTCCTACAATGAGCAGTTCTTC. Its protein product is CASSQGLSYNEQFF.

The chain employs TRBV9 and TRBJ1-1; weak D call: TRBD1 (5 bases). CDR3 length equals 15 residues. Per the germline V gene, CDR1 is SGDLS and CDR2 is YYNGEE. Deletions cut 2 bases from V and 2 bases from J, with 13 bases between. The CDR3: CASSVYSDKNTEAFF. The CDR3 region has the DNA TGTGCCAGCAGCGTTTACTCGGACAAAAACACTGAAGCTTTCTTT.

V usage is TRBV7-9 and J usage is TRBJ2-1; 7 bases agree with TRBD2. V lost 7 bases to trimming and J lost 5 bases; unmatched junction nucleotides: 8. Germline values: CDR1 SEHNR, CDR2 FQNEAQ (reference sequence). This CDR3 contains 14 residues. CDR3 region: CASIGSGGDNEQFF. The CDR3 DNA follows: TGTGCCAGCATAGGGAGTGGGGGGGACAATGAGCAGTTCTTC.

V and J are TRBV28 and TRBJ1-1; D is possibly TRBD1 (6 bases). CDR3 length: 17 amino acids. With 4 bases removed from V and 4 bases from J, the gap between germline ends came to 22 bases. Per germline, CDR1 MDHEN and CDR2 SYDVKM. CDR3 sequence reads: CASSYEPVAQGCTEAFF. The CDR3 DNA reads TGTGCCAGCAGTTATGAACCAGTAGCCCAGGGGTGCACTGAAGCTTTCTTT.

V and J are TRBV6-6 and TRBJ1-2; maybe TRBD1 (5 bases). Germline lookup yields CDR1 MNHNY and CDR2 SVGAGI (reference sequence). V was cut by 2 bases and J by 6 bases, with 10 bases left in between. CDR3 length equals 13 residues. The CDR3 coding sequence is TGTGCCAGCAGTTACAGAGTACAGGATGGCTACACCTTC. As protein: CASSYRVQDGYTF.

The genes are TRBV6-5 and TRBJ2-5, with 14 bases that match TRBD2. From germline, CDR1 is MNHEY and CDR2 SVGAGI. The CDR3 is made up of 15 amino acids. The V segment lost 5 bases and the J segment 2 bases; nucleotides outside the gene matches: 1. In DNA form, the CDR3 reads TGTGCCAGCAGTGGACTAGCGGGGGGACAAGAGACCCAGTACTTC. Translation gives CASSGLAGGQETQYF.

In nucleotides, the CDR3 is TGTGCCACCAGCCGACAGGGGGCGAACACCGGGGAGCTGTTTTTT. Translation: CATSRQGANTGELFF. The chain uses TRBV15 and TRBJ2-2; 9 bases match TRBD1. The CDR3 extends over 15 amino acids. The trim removed 5 bases at V and 0 bases at J, leaving 1 base unmatched. The V gene's germline CDR1 is LNHNV and CDR2 YYDKDF (reference sequence).

This clone appeared a single time. This sequence joins TRBV6-6 and TRBJ2-7; no clear D gene. The CDR3 runs 13 residues. Germline CDR1 is MNHNY and CDR2 is SVGAGI (reference sequence). Trimming removed 0 bases at V and 4 bases at J, with 7 bases between. The DNA for the CDR3 is TGTGCCAGCAGTTACTCGACCGGGTACGAGCAGTACTTC. As protein: CASSYSTGYEQYF.

The V and J genes are TRBV6-1 and TRBJ2-1, with D unresolved. This CDR3 is built from 12 residues. Germline V gene lookup returns CDR1 MNHNS and CDR2 SASEGT. Trimming shortened V by 9 bases and J by 6 bases, and 12 bases separated the two germline ends. CDR3 DNA sequence: TGTGCCAGTTTCAGGCTCCTCAATGAGCAGTTCTTC. Protein: CASFRLLNEQFF.

The count of this clone is one. The rearrangement links TRBV1 to TRBJ1-2. TRBV1 is described as a pseudogene. The CDR3 totals 15 residues. Here the CDR3 reads CTSSQEKRARYGYTF. The CDR3 region has the DNA TGCACCAGCAGCCAAGAAAAGAGGGCGCGGTATGGCTACACCTTC.

The chain is built from TRBV19 and TRBJ2-5, with TRBD1 matching 10 bases. The CDR3 totals 14 residues. Germline CDR1 and CDR2: LNHDA and SQIVND (reference sequence). V was clipped by 5 bases and J by 7 bases; unmatched bases: 7. CDR3 in DNA: TGTGCCAGTAGTCACGGGACAGGGGAAGGGACCCAGTACTTC. This translates into CASSHGTGEGTQYF.

The chain joins TRBV7-6 to TRBJ2-1; D might be TRBD1 (5 bases). The CDR3 is 14 amino acids. Germline V gene lookup returns CDR1 SGHVS and CDR2 FNYEAQ. With 2 bases removed from V and 7 bases from J, the gap between germline ends came to 12 bases. The CDR3 DNA is TGTGCCAGCAGCTTATCCCCAACAGGTAATGAGCAGTTCTTC. The encoded protein is CASSLSPTGNEQFF.

V gene TRBV28 combines with J gene TRBJ1-5; a weak D match, TRBD1 (5 bases). The germline gives CDR1 MDHEN, CDR2 SYDVKM. Trimming took 4 bases from V and 7 from J, leaving 5 bases between them. This CDR3 spans 11 amino acids. This CDR3 is CASSSGQPQHF. CDR3 DNA: TGTGCCAGCAGTTCAGGGCAGCCCCAGCATTTT.

V usage is TRBV2 and J usage is TRBJ2-5; D is perhaps TRBD1 (6 bases). V dropped 6 bases and J dropped 3 bases, with 17 bases sitting between them. CDR3 length: 15 residues. Germline assignment: CDR1 SNHLY and CDR2 FYNNEI. The CDR3 coding sequence is TGTGCCAGCAGAAGATCCGGGGACAAAAAAGAGACCCAGTACTTC. Its protein is CASRRSGDKKETQYF.

The chain joins TRBV27 to TRBJ2-4, with D possibly being TRBD1 (6 bases). Germline-derived CDR1 and CDR2 are MNHEY and SMNVEV (reference sequence). V lost 0 bases and J 6 bases, leaving 9 bases between the germline ends. The CDR3 spans 14 residues. CDR3 bases: TGTGCCAGCAGTTTATCGACAGGAGCAAACATTCAGTACTTC. Protein sequence: CASSLSTGANIQYF.

The V gene is TRBV27, the J gene TRBJ1-1; 8 nucleotides align to TRBD1. The V gene's germline CDR1 is MNHEY and CDR2 SMNVEV (reference sequence). The CDR3 consists of 14 residues. Trimming cost V 4 bases and J 1 base; bases outside gene matches: 2. CDR3 sequence reads: CASSYGQGNTEAFF. In DNA form, the CDR3 reads TGTGCCAGCAGTTATGGACAGGGGAACACTGAAGCTTTCTTT.

The chain links TRBV2 to TRBJ2-3, with 8 bases fitting TRBD2. CDR3 length: 15 amino acids. The germline V gene has CDR1 SNHLY and CDR2 FYNNEI. The CDR3 bases are TGTGCTATTACCGAGCGGGGGACTGAAGCAGATACGCAGTATTTT. Translating it yields CAITERGTEADTQYF.

In the case of this clone: A read error may account for a junction end that differs from germline. The rearrangement links TRBV4-1 to TRBJ2-2, with 9 nucleotides matching TRBD1. There are 16 residues in the CDR3. Germline-derived CDR1 and CDR2 are MGHRA and YSYEKL. The CDR3 region is CTSSQVPDRGTGELFF. Written as DNA, the CDR3 is TGCACCAGCAGCCAGGTTCCGGACAGGGGTACCGGGGAGCTGTTTTTT.

V is TRBV7-9 and J is TRBJ1-2, with 9 bases matching TRBD1. The CDR3 runs 15 residues. Germline lookup yields CDR1 SEHNR and CDR2 FQNEAQ (reference sequence). V was pared by 5 bases and J by 6 bases, with 10 bases of the junction left unmatched. The chain's CDR3 is CASSPFSGTGNGYTF. The CDR3 coding sequence is TGTGCCAGCAGCCCATTTTCAGGGACAGGGAATGGCTACACCTTC.

The chain links TRBV4-3 to TRBJ1-2; 8 bases map to TRBD1. With V trimmed by 2 bases and J by 3 bases, 5 bases remained unmatched. Germline CDR1 is LGHNA and CDR2 is YSLEER. The CDR3 extends over 15 amino acids. This chain's CDR3 is CASSQTDRAHYGYTF. Written as DNA, the CDR3 is TGCGCCAGCAGCCAAACGGACAGGGCTCACTATGGCTACACCTTC.

The gene calls are TRBV18 and TRBJ2-5; 12 nucleotides line up with TRBD2. V shed 2 bases and J 5 bases; nucleotides not matched to a gene: 6. CDR3 length equals 16 residues. The V gene's germline CDR1 is KGHSH and CDR2 LQKENI. This CDR3 is CASSPRLAGVSETQYF. For the CDR3, the DNA is TGTGCCAGCTCACCAAGACTAGCGGGAGTATCCGAGACCCAGTACTTC.

This chain links TRBV29-1 with TRBJ2-3; 9 bases are a match to TRBD2. The CDR3 has 15 residues. Per the germline V gene, CDR1 is SQVTM and CDR2 is ANQGSEA. Trimming cost V 3 bases and J 6 bases; bases outside gene matches: 10. CDR3: CSVELAGLFGDTQYF. DNA for the CDR3: TGCAGCGTTGAGCTAGCGGGGCTTTTCGGCGATACGCAGTATTTT.

This clone was recorded once. The chain uses TRBV28 and TRBJ1-5; 10 nucleotides align to TRBD1. The V gene end was trimmed by 4 bases and the J gene end by 0 bases; junction bases not matched to a gene: 15. Germline V CDR1 and CDR2: MDHEN, SYDVKM. The CDR3 has 20 residues. CDR3: CASSSATGGYESYSNQPQHF. CDR3 nucleotides: TGTGCCAGCAGTTCCGCGACAGGGGGCTACGAGTCGTATAGCAATCAGCCCCAGCATTTT.

The genes are TRBV28 and TRBJ1-3, with D possibly TRBD1 on 5 matching bases. The germline V gene has CDR1 MDHEN and CDR2 SYDVKM. The CDR3 sequence is 13 residues long. The V end was cut by 6 bases, the J end by 4 bases, with 10 bases between. CDR3 in DNA: TGTGCCAGCAGCGGACATCAAGGAAACACCATATATTTT. It translates to CASSGHQGNTIYF.

The genes are TRBV7-6 and TRBJ2-4; 9 nucleotides agree with TRBD1. Germline values: CDR1 SGHVS, CDR2 FNYEAQ. The CDR3 length is 13 residues. Trimming cost V 3 bases and J 7 bases; bases outside gene matches: 1. CDR3 sequence reads: CASSLGTGNIQYF. The CDR3, as DNA: TGTGCCAGCAGCTTGGGGACAGGGAACATTCAGTACTTC.

The rearrangement links TRBV9 to TRBJ1-2, with unresolved D. Trimming removed 4 bases at V and 7 bases at J, with 14 bases between. Germline V gene sequence: CDR1 SGDLS, CDR2 YYNGEE. The CDR3 loop spans 13 amino acids. The CDR3 sequence is CASSPSGLGGYTF. The CDR3 DNA follows: TGTGCCAGCAGCCCTAGCGGGTTAGGTGGCTACACCTTC.